The entry below gives a single T cell receptor beta chain sequence along with its context. The J segment lost 4 bases and the V segment lost 5 bases, leaving 5 bases of the junction unmatched. The CDR3 loop spans 15 amino acids. Germline CDR1 is SGHRS and CDR2 is YFSETQ. This sample was included in a study of technical replicates of blood from a few donors. The method was immunoSEQ multiplex PCR; TCRdb's version includes in-frame clones alone and lacks a portion of them. The sample holds approximately 70,000 clones, around 92% seen once. This TCR was recovered from a human donor in good health. The V call is TRBV5-1, the J call TRBJ2-5, with 13 bases matching TRBD2. The sample taken for sequencing was T cells isolated from PBMCs. The CDR3 sequence is CASSALAGGLETQYF. Written as DNA, the CDR3 is TGCGCCAGCAGTGCACTAGCGGGAGGGTTAGAGACCCAGTACTTC.